The present entry profiles one T cell receptor (beta chain) with its context. The clone's antigen remains unknown. No base-level quality is on record; no much larger clone is a single base apart. For CDR1 and CDR2, the germline V gene (reference sequence) lists MNHEY and SMNVEV. At the junction V is shortened by 4 bases and J by 5 bases, with 9 bases in between. Inclusive of the bounding cysteine and phenylalanine, the CDR3 is 14 residues long. Only the CDR3 DNA is retained, 42 bases long and in frame from the first base. The data are from a study of Ad26.COV2.S vaccination and SARS-CoV-2 variants listed by TCRdb under 2021. Background on the whole study: Donors in the vaccine arm were drawn from COV1001, a multicentre, randomized, double-blind, placebo-controlled phase I-IIa trial testing Ad26.COV2.S in healthy adults. Trial participants were randomized into five groups of five: low-dose or high-dose Ad26.COV2.S given once or twice, or placebo on both occasions. A total of 32 samples were included in the TCR-sequenced set, comprising roughly 19 Ad26.COV2.S vaccine recipients, 5 placebo recipients and 8 SARS-CoV-2 convalescent individuals. The specificity and breadth of SARS-CoV-2-reactive T cell receptors after Ad26.COV2.S vaccination were assessed by TCRbeta repertoire sequencing. Dosing of Ad26.COV2.S was intramuscular, at either 5x10^10 or 1x10^11 viral particles, delivered as one shot or as two shots spaced 56 days apart. Investigators did not know the trial group allocation while performing experiments and assessing outcomes.

The sample's treatment or condition label, in plain terms: 19 received Ad26.COV2.S at low or high dose, single or two shots; several received placebo; per-sample allocation not given. For vaccine and placebo recipients, the sequenced repertoires came from samples collected on day 63 after the first injection. Between 29 July and 7 August 2020, Cohort 1b enrolled 25 adults aged 18-55 years at one site in Boston, USA. Ad26.COV2.S was a replication-incompetent adenovirus type 26 vector that expressed a prefusion-stabilized SARS-CoV-2 spike protein derived from the original Wuhan strain. Study-level results and caveats: The study lacked the statistical power to compare responses across vaccine doses or regimens. Higher spike-specific TCR breadth was observed in Ad26.COV2.S recipients than in placebo recipients (P = 0.0014). Vaccine and placebo recipients had similar non-spike TCR breadth, a finding consistent with the vaccine containing only spike. The authors noted that total T cell responses may have been underestimated by the TCR breadth and depth analyses. After vaccination, spike-specific CD8+ and CD4+ T cell responses were reported to show substantial breadth.

The immunoSEQ Assay was used to sequence TCRbeta CDR3 regions. After extraction, genomic DNA underwent amplification by bias-controlled multiplex PCR, followed by high-throughput sequencing. Concerning the study's data processing: To quantify the absolute abundance of every unique TCRbeta CDR3 region, sequences were collapsed and filtered. T cell fraction was estimated by normalizing TCRbeta template counts to usable DNA, which was measured by amplifying reference genes present in all nucleated cells. Repertoire TCRs were annotated as SARS-CoV-2-specific when V gene, CDR3 amino acid sequence and J gene were exactly matched to a known reactive TCR set. The reference SARS-CoV-2 TCR set was derived from MIRA and filtered for enrichment in COVID-19-positive ImmuneCODE repertoires, a step that removed public or cross-reactive TCRs. Using the MIRA antigens, annotated TCRs were further analysed by specific ORF or by position within an ORF. Breadth was defined as the number of annotated unique rearrangements divided by the total number of unique productive rearrangements, and depth was defined as the summed frequency of the annotated unique rearrangements. TCR breadth was compared between groups using two-sided Wilcoxon rank-sum tests. This immuneACCESS table, as held by TCRdb, lists in-frame sequences with V and J called but not all clones. Of the missing ones, under half trace to an unresolved V gene in checked studies; the others have no known cause. V and J calls and clone size are those listed in that table; D and trimming were worked out from the DNA. The sample has about 480,000 clones on record, approximately 90% of them singletons. Of the sample, over 10% is held by the ten largest clones.

The V and J genes are TRBV27 and TRBJ1-6; the D gene assignment is ambiguous. The TCR sequence derives from a person between 18 and 59 years old who received the Ad26.COV2.S COVID-19 vaccine or a placebo. This specimen consisted of peripheral blood, obtained in a trial of Ad26.COV2.S vaccine versus placebo. DNA sequence: TGTGCCAGCAGTTCTACACCGAATAATTCACCCCTCCACTTT. Its product reads: CASSSTPNNSPLHF.